These T cell receptor beta chains were read from a single sample in a study of PD-1 blockade in classical Hodgkin lymphoma. Libraries were prepared by immunoSEQ multiplex PCR; TCRdb keeps only in-frame clonotypes and omits some of them. This sample has more than 8,000 clones; 82% occur once, and the top ten carry roughly 28%. Sequencing was performed on CD8+ T cells from blood, taken before the fourth cycle of nivolumab. These receptors were collected from a human donor with classical Hodgkin lymphoma. Both conserved end residues are part of each CDR3. D genes are given only for firm matches. Some rows have no size entry. The others give once, few or many, or a class for an expanded clone.

J gene	D gene	clone size	V gene	CDR3 DNA	CDR3 protein
TRBJ1-2	TRBD1	-	TRBV12-5	TGTGCTAGTGGTCCGGGGACAGGGGTCGAGGAAAACTATGGCTACACCTTC	CASGPGTGVEENYGYTF
TRBJ2-1	TRBD1	-	TRBV30	TGTGCCTGGAGTGCCGGGACAGGGGATAATGAGCAGTTCTTC	CAWSAGTGDNEQFF
TRBJ1-6	-	few	TRBV7-3	TGTGCCAGCAGCATAAGACGGGGACTTTTAAGCTCCTATAATTCACCCCTCCACTTT	CASSIRRGLLSSYNSPLHF
TRBJ1-4	-	-	TRBV9	TGTGCCAGCAGCGATCCCCTTAATGAAAAACTGTTTTTT	CASSDPLNEKLFF
TRBJ2-7	TRBD2	-	TRBV29-1	TGCAGCGTTGAGGGGCGGGGGGAGGACGAGCAGTACTTC	CSVEGRGEDEQYF
TRBJ2-2	TRBD1	-	TRBV5-6	TGTGCCAGCAGCTTCGTTCCGACAGGGGCCGGCGTACCCGGGGAGCTGTTTTTT	CASSFVPTGAGVPGELFF
TRBJ1-5	TRBD1	-	TRBV10-2	TGCGCCAGCAGTGAAAGGTCGGGACAGGCCTTCGATCAGCCCCAGCATTTT	CASSERSGQAFDQPQHF
TRBJ2-7	-	-	TRBV5-5	TGTGCCAGCAGCTTGGTGGGGACCCACGAGCAGTACTTC	CASSLVGTHEQYF
TRBJ1-6	-	-	TRBV6-4	TGTGCCAGCAGTGACCGCCCCGGGACGGCTAATCCACTCCACTTT	CASSDRPGTANPLHF
TRBJ1-2	-	-	TRBV6-1	TGTGCCAGCAGTGACAGACCGAAAGAGGGCTACACCTTC	CASSDRPKEGYTF
TRBJ2-7	-	-	TRBV28	TGTGCCAGCAGGAGTGGGGACGGGAAGACCTACGAGCAGTACTTC	CASRSGDGKTYEQYF
TRBJ1-2	TRBD1	-	TRBV27	TGTGCCAGCAGTGCGACAGGGGACTATGGCTACACCTTC	CASSATGDYGYTF
TRBJ2-7	TRBD1	-	TRBV7-9	TGTGCCAGCAGCCAACCCGGACAGGCCCCTTACGAGCAGTACTTC	CASSQPGQAPYEQYF
TRBJ1-1	-	-	TRBV13	TGTGCCAGCAGCCGTGGAGAAGTCACTGAAGCTTTCTTT	CASSRGEVTEAFF
TRBJ2-7	-	-	TRBV6-5	TGTGCCAGCAGTTATGGGAAGGGGTCTTGGAACGAGCAGTACTTC	CASSYGKGSWNEQYF
TRBJ1-4	-	-	TRBV4-1	TGCGCCAGCAGCCAAGACCCAATCCAGACCTCGAATGAAAAACTGTTTTTT	CASSQDPIQTSNEKLFF
TRBJ2-1	TRBD2	-	TRBV30	TGTGCCTGGAATCTAGCGGGGGGATACAATGAGCAGTTCTTC	CAWNLAGGYNEQFF
TRBJ2-4	TRBD1	-	TRBV29-1	TGCAGCGTTGGGGGGACAGGGGCAACCAAAAACATTCAGTACTTC	CSVGGTGATKNIQYF
TRBJ2-5	-	medium-sized	TRBV19	TGTGCCAGTAGTATTGGAGGAGGGGAAGAGACCCAGTACTTC	CASSIGGGEETQYF
TRBJ2-7	-	-	TRBV2	TGTGCCAGCAGTGGAAGGACGCCGGAGGCTATCGAGCAGTACTTC	CASSGRTPEAIEQYF
TRBJ2-1	TRBD2	-	TRBV28	TGTGCCAGCAGTTCGGAGAGACTAGCGGGGGACTACCCTTACAATGAGCAGTTCTTC	CASSSERLAGDYPYNEQFF
TRBJ1-2	TRBD1	-	TRBV30	TGTGCCTGGAGTGTAGGGGACCCTCGGGACAGCGGCAATGGCTACACCTTC	CAWSVGDPRDSGNGYTF